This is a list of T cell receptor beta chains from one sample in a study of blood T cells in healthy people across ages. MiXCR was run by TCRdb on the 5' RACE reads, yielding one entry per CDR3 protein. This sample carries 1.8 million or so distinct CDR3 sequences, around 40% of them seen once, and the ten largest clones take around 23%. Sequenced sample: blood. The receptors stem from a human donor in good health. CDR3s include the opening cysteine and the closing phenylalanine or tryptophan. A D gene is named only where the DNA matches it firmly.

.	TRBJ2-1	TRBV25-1	CASSRHDAYNEQFF
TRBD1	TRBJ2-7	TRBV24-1	CATSEGGQGAYEQYF
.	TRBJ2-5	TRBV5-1	CASSLEPAQTQYF
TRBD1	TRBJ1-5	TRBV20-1	CSARNQGARNQPQHF
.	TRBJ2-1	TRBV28	CASGGQGLPESSYNEQFF
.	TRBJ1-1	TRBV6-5	CASSPWGSGNTEAFF
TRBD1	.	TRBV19	CATAGQVVNEQYF
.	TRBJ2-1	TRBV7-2	CASSLLAYEQFF
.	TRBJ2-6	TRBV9	CASSSPANVLTF
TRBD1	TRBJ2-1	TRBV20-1	CSAGGQGFLDEQSF
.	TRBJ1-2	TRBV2	CASSESGSYGYTF
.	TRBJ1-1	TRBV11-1	CASSRGPETEAFF
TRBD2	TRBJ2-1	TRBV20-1	CSAGRGVTLINSYNEQFF
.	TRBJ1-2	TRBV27	CASSYTGRGYGYTF
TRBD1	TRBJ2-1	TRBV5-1	CASRADRGTEFF
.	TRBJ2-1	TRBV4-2	CASSREGGRGYNEQFF
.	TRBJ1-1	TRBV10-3	CAISETPTWAFF
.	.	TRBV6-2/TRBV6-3	CASSYKSSSYNEQYF
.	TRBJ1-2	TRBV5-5	CASSLGIDGYTF
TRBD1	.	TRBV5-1	CASRANTGGLAHEQYF
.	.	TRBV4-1	CASSQERGILYEQYF
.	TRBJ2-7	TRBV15	CATSRDQGSYEQYF
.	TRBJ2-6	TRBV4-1	CASSHRAGANVLTF
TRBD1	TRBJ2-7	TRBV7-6	CASSGDRENEQYF
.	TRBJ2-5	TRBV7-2	CASSLGSRGGEQYF
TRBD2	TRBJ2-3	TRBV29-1	CSVGLAGPSTDTQYF
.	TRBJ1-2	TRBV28	CASSPGSVSYGYTF
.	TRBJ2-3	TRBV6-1	CASVKMTSTDTQYF
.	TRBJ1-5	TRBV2	CASSPGPVDQPQHF
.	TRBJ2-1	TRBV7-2	CASSLTGPPLGNEQFF
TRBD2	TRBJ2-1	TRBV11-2	CASSSRLAGAYYNEQFF
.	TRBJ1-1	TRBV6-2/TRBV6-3	CASSYSRVTEAFF
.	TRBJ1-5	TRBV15	CATSRDLSGRNQPQHF
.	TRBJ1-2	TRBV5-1	CASSWVPQEGYTF
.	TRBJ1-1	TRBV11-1	CASSVEGEAFF
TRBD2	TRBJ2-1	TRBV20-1	CSAPRTSGEQFF
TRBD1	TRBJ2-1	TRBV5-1	CASSATTGGIIYNEQFF
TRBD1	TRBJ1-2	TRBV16	CANSQLQGAHGYTF
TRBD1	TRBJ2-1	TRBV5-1	CASSQNRDSPLFF
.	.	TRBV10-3	CATAQEGTQYF
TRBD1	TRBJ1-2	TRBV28	CAILPPPTGFDYGYTF
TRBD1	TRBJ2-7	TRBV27	CASSPLGQGTYEQYF
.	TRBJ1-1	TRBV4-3	CASSRRAMNTEAFF
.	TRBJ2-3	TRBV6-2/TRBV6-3	CASSRDPLAADTQYF
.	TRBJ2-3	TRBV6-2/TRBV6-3	CASNTENTDTQYF
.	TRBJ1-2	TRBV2	CASTQEGKANYGYTF
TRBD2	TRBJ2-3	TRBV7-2	CASSGTSGGHADTQYF
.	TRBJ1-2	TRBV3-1	CASSQGGSAGYTF
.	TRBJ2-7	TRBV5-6	CASSLGLGGLHEQYF
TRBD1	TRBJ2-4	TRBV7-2	CASNPRGQGALTTKNIQYF
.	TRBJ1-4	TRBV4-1	CAGSQDRGIGEKLFF
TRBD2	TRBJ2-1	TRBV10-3	CAISDLGREGDEQFF
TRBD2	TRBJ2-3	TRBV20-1	CSAPPSGGDTQYF
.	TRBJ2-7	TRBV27	CASSLIFRGGEQYF